The 18 T cell receptor beta chains below all came from one sample that was sequenced in a study of shared clonotypes between healthy human individuals. This table comes from immunoSEQ multiplex PCR, and its TCRdb copy is limited to in-frame clones, with some not included. The sample has 2 million to 2.5 million clones, 80% to 95% seen once. Sequenced material: naive CD4+ T cells from PBMCs. Sample subset: CD45RA+ positively selected. The origin of the receptors is a man younger than 35 in good health. Some clones in this sample may be carry-over from other donors' samples.

The chain carries TRBV27 and TRBJ1-2; 7 nucleotides line up with TRBD1. In germline, CDR1 is MNHEY, CDR2 SMNVEV (reference sequence). The CDR3 is made up of 15 amino acids. V shed 0 bases and J 2 bases; nucleotides not matched to a gene: 3. The DNA for the CDR3 is TGTGCCAGCAGTTTATCACCGACAGGGAACTATGGCTACACCTTC. It specifies CASSLSPTGNYGYTF.

The genes are TRBV19 and TRBJ1-5; tentatively, D is TRBD1 (5 bases). The CDR3 covers 18 residues. CDR1 is LNHDA and CDR2 is SQIVND in the germline V gene (reference sequence). V gave up 5 bases and J gave up 0 bases, with 20 bases separating them. CDR3 coding DNA: TGTGCCAGTAGTCGTGGAGGGCAGGGCCGTTTTAGCAATCAGCCCCAGCATTTT. It codes for CASSRGGQGRFSNQPQHF.

J is TRBJ2-1 and V is TRBV5-1; TRBD1 might be the D (6 bases). Trimming shortened V by 3 bases and J by 0 bases, and 10 bases separated the two germline ends. The CDR3 has 15 residues. The germline gives CDR1 SGHRS, CDR2 YFSETQ. The chain's CDR3 is CASSSGQNSYNEQFF. The CDR3 nucleotides are TGCGCCAGCAGCTCCGGACAGAACTCCTACAATGAGCAGTTCTTC.

This clone came up once. This sequence joins TRBV6-1 and TRBJ1-1; maybe TRBD1 (6 bases). The germline V and J ends were trimmed by 6 bases and 2 bases, with 16 bases remaining between them. Looked up from germline, CDR1 is MNHNS and CDR2 is SASEGT. CDR3 length: 15 amino acids. CDR3 DNA: TGTGCCAGCAGGGGGGCCCAAACCGGTAACACTGAAGCTTTCTTT. Translation gives CASRGAQTGNTEAFF.

The chain carries TRBV28 and TRBJ1-5, with D unclear. Germline lookup yields CDR1 MDHEN and CDR2 SYDVKM. The CDR3 extends over 14 amino acids. V lost 7 bases and J 0 bases, leaving 10 bases between the germline ends. The DNA of the CDR3 is TGTGCCAGCAAGTCCGGGGTTAGCAATCAGCCCCAGCATTTT. Its translation: CASKSGVSNQPQHF.

The chain joins TRBV7-6 to TRBJ2-2; D remains unclear. The germline V gene encodes CDR1 SGHVS and CDR2 FNYEAQ. V lost 0 bases and J 9 bases, leaving 5 bases between the germline ends. This CDR3 contains 12 residues. This chain's CDR3 is CASSLAGRELFF. CDR3 DNA sequence: TGTGCCAGCAGCTTAGCTGGGAGGGAGCTGTTTTTT.

The rearrangement links TRBV11-2 to TRBJ2-3, with unresolved D. The V end was cut by 3 bases, the J end by 1 base, with 11 bases between. The germline CDR1 and CDR2 sequences are SGHAT and FQNNGV. The length of the CDR3 is 15 residues. CDR3 in DNA: TGTGCCAGCAGCTTCTTCGGACGACGCACAGATACGCAGTATTTT. Amino acids: CASSFFGRRTDTQYF.

This chain links TRBV5-8 with TRBJ2-5; maybe TRBD1 (5 bases). Germline V gene data show CDR1 as SGHTS and CDR2 as YDEGEE. Trimming pared 1 base from V and 5 bases from J, leaving 6 bases between. The CDR3 extends over 12 amino acids. CDR3 bases: TGTGCCAGCAGCTTGCCAGGGGAGACCCAGTACTTC. Protein product: CASSLPGETQYF.

The CDR3 here is CASSMGRTGVQPQHF. The CDR3 DNA sequence: TGTGCCAGTAGTATGGGTCGGACAGGGGTTCAGCCCCAGCATTTT. This sequence joins TRBV19 and TRBJ1-5; 9 bases map to TRBD1. Germline assignment: CDR1 LNHDA and CDR2 SQIVND (reference sequence). V was clipped by 3 bases and J by 6 bases; unmatched bases: 6. This CDR3 is 15 amino acids long.

Comment on this clone: This sample includes further DNA sequences coding for the same CDR3. The chain carries TRBV6-5 and TRBJ1-5; weak D call: TRBD1 (6 bases). This CDR3 comprises 15 residues. Between the trimmed V and J ends, which lost 0 bases and 2 bases, there was a span of 8 bases. Germline CDR1 MNHEY, CDR2 SVGAGI. CDR3 sequence reads: CASSYSWTGNQPQHF. In nucleotides, the CDR3 is TGTGCCAGCAGTTACTCGTGGACAGGCAATCAGCCCCAGCATTTT.

The chain recombines TRBV20-1 with TRBJ1-1; D is uncertain. V lost 1 base and J lost 5, with 5 bases in between. Per the germline V gene, CDR1 is DFQATT and CDR2 is SNEGSKA (reference sequence). The CDR3 covers 11 residues. The CDR3 coding sequence is TGCAGTGCTAGAGTCAGTACTGAAGCTTTCTTT. This gives the protein CSARVSTEAFF.

This chain uses TRBV30 with TRBJ2-7, with TRBD2 identical over 7 bases. The V and J ends lost 0 bases and 3 bases, in that order; junction bases with no gene match: 11. The CDR3 contains 16 residues. CDR1 and CDR2 from the germline V gene are GTSNPN and SVGIG (reference sequence). As DNA, the CDR3 is TGTGCCTGGAGTGTACTTTCGCTAGCGGTAGACTACGAGCAGTACTTC. Encoded protein: CAWSVLSLAVDYEQYF.

The V and J genes are TRBV19 and TRBJ1-5; no firm D call. Germline V gene lookup returns CDR1 LNHDA and CDR2 SQIVND (reference sequence). The CDR3 is made up of 16 amino acids. Trimming pared 1 base from V and 6 bases from J, leaving 16 bases between. CDR3 sequence (DNA): TGTGCCAGTAGTATAGTCCCGGAGTATGAGTTTCAGCCCCAGCATTTT. Residues: CASSIVPEYEFQPQHF.

CDR3 sequence: CASSLASSSYEQYF. CDR3 nucleotide sequence: TGTGCCAGCAGCTTAGCCTCGAGCTCCTACGAGCAGTACTTC. The chain has TRBV7-2 and TRBJ2-7; D not resolved. Trimming pared 0 bases from V and 0 bases from J, leaving 6 bases between. This CDR3 is 14 amino acids long. Germline V gene lookup returns CDR1 SGHTA and CDR2 FQGNSA. The full variable domain, in which reference TRBV7-2 and TRBJ2-7 provide the parts outside the CDR3, is GAGVSQSPSNKVTEKGKDVELRCDPISGHTALYWYRQSLGQGLEFLIYFQGNSAPDKSGLPSDRFSAERTGGSVSTLTIQRTQQEDSAVYLCASSLASSSYEQYFGPGTRLTVT.

The gene calls are TRBV21-1 and TRBJ1-3; the table's D call of TRBD1 was not tested on the DNA. TRBV21-1 is reported as a pseudogene. CDR3 length: 15 amino acids. The CDR3 spells CASSKWQGHGNTIYF. The CDR3 coding sequence is TGTGCCAGCAGCAAATGGCAGGGGCATGGAAACACCATATATTTT.

The chain carries TRBV28 and TRBJ2-7, with 11 positions matching TRBD2. CDR1 MDHEN and CDR2 SYDVKM come from the germline V gene. The CDR3 consists of 18 residues. The V gene end was trimmed by 2 bases and the J gene end by 9 bases; junction bases not matched to a gene: 18. CDR3 nucleotides: TGTGCCAGCAGTTTAAACACTCCGGGACTAGCGGCTCTACGAGGGCAGTACTTC. Translated: CASSLNTPGLAALRGQYF. Combining the CDR3 with reference TRBV28 and TRBJ2-7 gives the whole variable domain DVKVTQSSRYLVKRTGEKVFLECVQDMDHENMFWYRQDPGLGLRLIYFSYDVKMKEKGDIPEGYSVSREKKERFSLILESASTNQTSMYLCASSLNTPGLAALRGQYFGPGTRLTVT.

This chain joins TRBV5-1 and TRBJ2-2; 9 nucleotides match TRBD1. The CDR3 spans 16 residues. V dropped 2 bases and J dropped 3; count of bases not matched to a gene: 5. Germline V gene lookup returns CDR1 SGHRS and CDR2 YFSETQ. The CDR3 region is CASSFTGGYDTGELFF. The CDR3 DNA reads TGCGCCAGCAGCTTCACAGGGGGCTACGACACCGGGGAGCTGTTTTTT.

The V gene is TRBV25-1, the J gene TRBJ1-6, with 8 bases identical to TRBD1. Germline lookup yields CDR1 MGHDK and CDR2 SYGVNS. Trimming took 2 bases from V and 10 from J; bases not matched to a gene: 10. The CDR3 sequence is 16 residues long. CDR3: CASSEAGQGRWSPLHF. The CDR3 DNA reads TGTGCCAGCAGTGAAGCCGGACAGGGACGGTGGTCACCCCTCCACTTT.